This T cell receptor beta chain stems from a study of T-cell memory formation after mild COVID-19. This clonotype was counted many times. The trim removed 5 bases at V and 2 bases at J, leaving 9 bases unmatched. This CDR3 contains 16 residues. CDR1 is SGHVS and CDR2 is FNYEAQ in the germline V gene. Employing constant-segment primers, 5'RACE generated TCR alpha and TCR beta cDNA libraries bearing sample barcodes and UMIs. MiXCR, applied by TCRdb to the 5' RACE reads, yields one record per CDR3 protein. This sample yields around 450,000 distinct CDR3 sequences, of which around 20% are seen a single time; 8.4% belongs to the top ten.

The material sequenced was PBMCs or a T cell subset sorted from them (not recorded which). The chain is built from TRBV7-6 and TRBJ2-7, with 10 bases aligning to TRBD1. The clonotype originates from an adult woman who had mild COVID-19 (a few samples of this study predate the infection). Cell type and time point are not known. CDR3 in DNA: TGTGCCAGCAGCCCCGGGACAGGGGTGGGGGCCTACGAGCAGTACTTC. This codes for CASSPGTGVGAYEQYF.